A selection of T cell receptor beta chains follows, all from one sample in a study of T cell responses to AZD1222 COVID-19 vaccine. Generated by immunoSEQ multiplex PCR, the TCRdb table keeps only in-frame clones and is missing some. The sample includes about 180,000 clones, more than 80% of them seen just once. The sample was peripheral blood, taken 28 days after the second dose of the MenACWY control vaccine. The receptors were sampled from an adult who received the MenACWY meningococcal vaccine as a control. The CDR3 runs from the conserved cysteine through the conserved F or W. A D gene is named only where the DNA matches it firmly. Expanded clones get a size class; other rows say once, few or many, or leave the size out.

abundance: NA
v_gene: TRBV7-2
d_gene: TRBD1
j_gene: TRBJ1-1
CDR3aa: CASTRQGRTEAFF
CDR3nt: TGTGCCAGCACCCGACAGGGCCGGACTGAAGCTTTCTTT

abundance: NA
v_gene: TRBV5-1
d_gene: TRBD1
j_gene: TRBJ1-2
CDR3aa: CASSLGTGETDYGYTF
CDR3nt: TGCGCCAGCAGCTTGGGGACAGGGGAAACGGACTATGGCTACACCTTC

abundance: once
v_gene: TRBV12-3/TRBV12-4
d_gene: NA
j_gene: TRBJ2-7
CDR3aa: CASSPGLSYEQYF
CDR3nt: TGTGCCAGCAGCCCGGGACTTTCGTACGAGCAGTACTTC

abundance: NA
v_gene: TRBV11-3
d_gene: TRBD2
j_gene: TRBJ2-7
CDR3aa: CASSHGLAGVGEQYF
CDR3nt: TGTGCCAGCAGCCACGGACTAGCGGGAGTTGGAGAGCAGTACTTC

abundance: NA
v_gene: TRBV28
d_gene: TRBD1
j_gene: TRBJ2-7
CDR3aa: CASSLSLQGARGEQYF
CDR3nt: TGTGCCAGCAGTTTATCCCTACAGGGGGCGCGAGGCGAGCAGTACTTC

abundance: NA
v_gene: TRBV29-1
d_gene: NA
j_gene: TRBJ2-3
CDR3aa: CSVGVVAVRDTQYF
CDR3nt: TGCAGCGTTGGGGTTGTAGCGGTAAGAGATACGCAGTATTTT

abundance: NA
v_gene: TRBV28
d_gene: NA
j_gene: TRBJ2-2
CDR3aa: CASSFDGNTGELFF
CDR3nt: TGTGCCAGCAGTTTTGACGGGAACACCGGGGAGCTGTTTTTT

abundance: NA
v_gene: TRBV11-2
d_gene: TRBD1
j_gene: TRBJ1-1
CDR3aa: CASSLSQGVKKAFF
CDR3nt: TGTGCCAGCAGCTTAAGTCAGGGGGTCAAAAAAGCTTTCTTT

abundance: NA
v_gene: TRBV15
d_gene: NA
j_gene: TRBJ2-3
CDR3aa: CATSRGRGDRAGRADTQYF
CDR3nt: TGTGCCACCAGCAGAGGCAGGGGGGACCGGGCAGGGAGGGCAGATACGCAGTATTTT

abundance: NA
v_gene: TRBV18
d_gene: NA
j_gene: TRBJ1-1
CDR3aa: CASSPAEGVGTEAFF
CDR3nt: TGTGCCAGCTCACCAGCCGAGGGCGTTGGGACTGAAGCTTTCTTT

abundance: NA
v_gene: TRBV6-2/TRBV6-3
d_gene: NA
j_gene: TRBJ1-5
CDR3aa: CASSPDSSNQPQHF
CDR3nt: TGTGCCAGCAGTCCAGACAGTAGCAATCAGCCCCAGCATTTT